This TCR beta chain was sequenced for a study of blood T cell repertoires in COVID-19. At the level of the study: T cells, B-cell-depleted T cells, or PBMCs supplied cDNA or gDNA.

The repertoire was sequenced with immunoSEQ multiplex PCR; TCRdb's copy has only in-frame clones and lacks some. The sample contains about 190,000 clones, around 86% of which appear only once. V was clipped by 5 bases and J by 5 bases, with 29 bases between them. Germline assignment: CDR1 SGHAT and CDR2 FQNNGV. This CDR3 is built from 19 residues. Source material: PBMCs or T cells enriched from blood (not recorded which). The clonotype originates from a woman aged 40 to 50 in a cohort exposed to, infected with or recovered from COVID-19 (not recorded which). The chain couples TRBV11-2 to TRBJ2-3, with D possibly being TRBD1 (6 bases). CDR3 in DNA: TGTGCCAGCAGCCAAGGGGGAGCGTGGGCCCTACAGACGGGAGATACGCAGTATTTT. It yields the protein CASSQGGAWALQTGDTQYF.